Included here is one T cell receptor (beta chain) sequence, with context. Its antigen remains unidentified. This sample was included in a study of cytomegalovirus exposure and HLA in healthy donors. Study observations and caveats: Cytomegalovirus association was listed for around 180 TCR beta chains.

V shed 1 base, J shed 0 bases, and the junction held 2 bases outside the gene matches. Germline CDR1 and CDR2: LGHNA and YSLEER. The CDR3 runs 16 residues. PCR employed 60 Vbeta and 13 Jbeta primers. Profiling relied on immunoSEQ multiplex PCR, and the TCRdb table lists in-frame clones only, not all of them. The sample contains some 190,000 clones, 75% to 90% of which appear only once. Input material: PBMCs. The clonotype comes from a man aged 25-40 years in good health and CMV-seronegative. The chain combines TRBV4-3 with TRBJ2-3, with 9 bases lining up with TRBD2. CDR3 coding DNA: TGCGCCAGCAGCCAAGGGCGGGGGGGTAGCACAGATACGCAGTATTTT. This sequence encodes CASSQGRGGSTDTQYF.